This T cell receptor beta chain was captured in a study of T cells in tuberculosis. About the study: Sequenced TCRs come from CD1B-GMM tetramer-binding T cells. A South African cohort included IGRA-negative adolescents, latently infected IGRA-positive adolescents and adults with active tuberculosis. General study points: Active tuberculosis alpha repertoires lay closer to GMM-specific TCRs than controls'.

Here immunoSEQ multiplex PCR was the method, and the copy in TCRdb shows in-frame clones only, minus some. The data show some 41,000 clones, with less than 95% seen just once and under 2% held by the top ten. Unsorted cryopreserved PBMC were sequenced, averaging around 100,000 T cells per clinical donor. Concerning this clone itself: What it binds is not known.

CDR3 length: 14 residues. CDR1 and CDR2 (germline): SQVTM, ANQGSEA. The ends were cut back, 0 bases at V and 7 bases at J, with 16 bases in the middle. The sequencing input was PBMCs. The genes are TRBV29-1 and TRBJ2-7; D might be TRBD1 (5 bases). This TCR came from a donor between 5 and 29 years old with latent tuberculosis or without tuberculosis infection. Some clones in this sample may be carry-over from other donors' samples. CDR3 nucleotides: TGCAGCGTTGAAGATCTTCGTAGGGGCCGGGAGCAGTACTTC. Translation gives CSVEDLRRGREQYF.